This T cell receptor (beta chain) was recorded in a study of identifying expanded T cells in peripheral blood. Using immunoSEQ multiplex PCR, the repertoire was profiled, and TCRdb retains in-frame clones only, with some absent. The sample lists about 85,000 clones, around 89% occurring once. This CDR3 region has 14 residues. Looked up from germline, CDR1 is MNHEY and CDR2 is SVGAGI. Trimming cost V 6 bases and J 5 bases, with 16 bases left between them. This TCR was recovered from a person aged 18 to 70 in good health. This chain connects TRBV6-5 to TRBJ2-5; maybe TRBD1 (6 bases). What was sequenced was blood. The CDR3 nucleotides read TGTGCCAGCAGCCGTCTACAGGGAAGGGAGACCCAGTACTTC. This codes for CASSRLQGRETQYF.